The 22 T cell receptor beta chains below were found in one sample sequenced in a study of shared clonotypes between healthy human individuals. Repertoires were generated with immunoSEQ multiplex PCR, while TCRdb's copy carries only in-frame clones and drops some. This sample has some 1.5 million clones; under 99% occur once, and the top ten carry roughly 0.42%. Sequencing input: naive CD4+ T cells sorted from blood. The subset: CD45RA+ positively selected. The source is a man aged 25 to 40 in good health.

V usage is TRBV28 and J usage is TRBJ1-5, with TRBD1 as a possible D gene (6 bases). Germline lookup yields CDR1 MDHEN and CDR2 SYDVKM. The V gene lost 6 bases and the J gene lost 7 bases, with 16 bases spanning the gap. This CDR3 region has 14 residues. The CDR3 is CASRLQGPGQPQHF. The CDR3 region has the DNA TGTGCCAGCAGGCTTCAGGGGCCCGGCCAGCCCCAGCATTTT.

This rearrangement joins TRBV27 to TRBJ2-1, with D possibly matching TRBD1 (6 bases). The germline V and J ends were trimmed by 1 base and 3 bases, with 13 bases remaining between them. The CDR3 is made up of 16 amino acids. Germline values: CDR1 MNHEY, CDR2 SMNVEV (reference sequence). CDR3 in amino acids: CASSLLGHPSYNEQFF. As DNA, the CDR3 is TGTGCCAGCAGTTTATTGGGACATCCAAGCTACAATGAGCAGTTCTTC.

The chain recombines TRBV9 with TRBJ2-2; 10 nucleotides align to TRBD2. The germline V gene encodes CDR1 SGDLS and CDR2 YYNGEE. This CDR3 has 17 amino acids. V lost 0 bases and J lost 7; bases outside the gene matches: 9. As DNA, the CDR3 is TGTGCCAGCAGCGTAGATGAAGCGGGAGGGCTAGTCGGGGAGCTGTTTTTT. Protein sequence: CASSVDEAGGLVGELFF.

The chain links TRBV4-3 to TRBJ2-1; possibly TRBD1 for D (6 bases). CDR1 and CDR2 (germline): LGHNA, YSLEER. V lost 2 bases and J lost 5, with 13 bases in between. This CDR3 has 15 residues. The CDR3 here is CASSQFLPGDNEQFF. In DNA form, the CDR3 reads TGCGCCAGCAGCCAATTCCTTCCAGGGGACAATGAGCAGTTCTTC.

This clone was picked up a small number of times. CDR3 DNA: TGTGCCAGCAGGGGCCAGAGGGCTCAGCCCCAGCATTTT. It is translated as CASRGQRAQPQHF. The genes are TRBV28 and TRBJ1-5; D is unresolved. The CDR3 is 13 amino acids. The V end was cut by 6 bases, the J end by 6 bases, with 12 bases between. CDR1 is MDHEN, CDR2 SYDVKM, per germline.

V usage is TRBV11-3 and J usage is TRBJ2-2; D is unclear. The CDR3 contains 13 residues. Germline CDR1 and CDR2: SGHNT and YENEEA. V dropped 0 bases and J dropped 7 bases, with 6 bases sitting between them. The CDR3 sequence is CASSLEQHGELFF. In nucleotides, the CDR3 is TGTGCCAGCAGCTTAGAACAGCACGGGGAGCTGTTTTTT.

In nucleotides, the CDR3 is TGTGCCAGCAGTGACACTCTTAACTATGGCTACACCTTC. It is translated as CASSDTLNYGYTF. V usage is TRBV2 and J usage is TRBJ1-2, with no clear D. CDR3 size: 13 residues. Germline V gives CDR1 SNHLY, CDR2 FYNNEI. V was shortened by 3 bases and J by 1 base, with 6 bases between the two germline ends.

This clone has just one count. The chain couples TRBV15 to TRBJ1-4; tentatively, D is TRBD1 (5 bases). Looked up from germline, CDR1 is LNHNV and CDR2 is YYDKDF (reference sequence). This CDR3 has 16 residues. V shed 0 bases and J shed 0 bases, with 8 bases lying between them. CDR3 DNA sequence: TGTGCCACCAGCAGAGATTGGGGGTCAACTAATGAAAAACTGTTTTTT. It yields the protein CATSRDWGSTNEKLFF.

V and J are TRBV9 and TRBJ1-5; the D gene is possibly TRBD1 (5 bases). Germline V gene lookup returns CDR1 SGDLS and CDR2 YYNGEE. This CDR3 comprises 14 residues. V shed 4 bases and J shed 7 bases, with 15 bases lying between them. Here the CDR3 DNA reads TGTGCCAGCAGCCGTGGGGGGGGTGGCCAGCCCCAGCATTTT. Its protein is CASSRGGGGQPQHF. Drawing the rest from reference TRBV9 and TRBJ1-5, the complete variable domain is DSGVTQTPKHLITATGQRVTLRCSPRSGDLSVYWYQQSLDQGLQFLIQYYNGEERAKGNILERFSAQQFPDLHSELNLSSLELGDSALYFCASSRGGGGQPQHFGDGTRLSIL.

The rearrangement joins TRBV5-6 to TRBJ2-1; weak D call: TRBD1 (7 bases). The CDR3 length is 14 residues. V lost 5 bases and J 5 bases, leaving 14 bases between the germline ends. CDR1 is SGHDT, CDR2 YYEEEE, per germline. The CDR3 reads CASRPQGGNNEQFF. The CDR3 DNA is TGTGCCAGCAGGCCGCAGGGGGGCAACAATGAGCAGTTCTTC. Looking up the rest from reference TRBV5-6 and TRBJ2-1 gives the full variable domain: DAGVTQSPTHLIKTRGQQVTLRCSPKSGHDTVSWYQQALGQGPQFIFQYYEEEERQRGNFPDRFSGHQFPNYSSELNVNALLLGDSALYLCASRPQGGNNEQFFGPGTRLTVL.

J is TRBJ1-1 and V is TRBV9, with D perhaps TRBD1 (5 bases). Germline CDR1 reads SGDLS; CDR2 reads YYNGEE. The CDR3 runs to 14 residues. Trimming left V 6 bases short and J 1 base short, with 13 bases between. The CDR3 loop is CASTPRGWNTEAFF. In DNA form, the CDR3 reads TGTGCCAGCACCCCCCGGGGGTGGAACACTGAAGCTTTCTTT.

The chain uses TRBV19 and TRBJ2-1; 8 positions agree with TRBD1. This CDR3 is 14 amino acids long. Germline loops: CDR1 LNHDA, CDR2 SQIVND (reference sequence). After removal of 8 bases from V and 7 bases from J, the junction contained 10 bases not matched to a gene. The CDR3 DNA reads TGTGCCAGTGGGACCGGGACAGGTTTAAATGAGCAGTTCTTC. This encodes CASGTGTGLNEQFF.

This clone was counted a single time. The chain employs TRBV5-6 and TRBJ2-3; D ambiguous. CDR3 size: 11 residues. V was pared by 4 bases and J by 3 bases, with 3 bases between. Germline V CDR1 and CDR2: SGHDT, YYEEEE. CDR3 sequence: CASSMTDTQYF. The CDR3 DNA sequence: TGTGCCAGCAGCATGACAGATACGCAGTATTTT.

The chain uses TRBV7-9 and TRBJ2-2; 7 bases match TRBD2. Per the germline V gene, CDR1 is SEHNR and CDR2 is FQNEAQ (reference sequence). CDR3 size: 18 residues. J gave up 4 bases and V 4 bases, and 15 bases lay outside the gene matches. The CDR3 region is CASSYPSGGQLGTGELFF. As DNA, the CDR3 is TGTGCCAGCAGCTACCCCTCGGGGGGTCAATTGGGCACCGGGGAGCTGTTTTTT.

The chain employs TRBV14 and TRBJ1-2; the D gene is possibly TRBD1 (6 bases). The CDR3 loop spans 15 amino acids. The V and J ends lost 4 bases and 8 bases respectively, with 20 bases between them. Germline V gene data show CDR1 as SGHDN and CDR2 as FVKESK. The CDR3 is CASSRLGGDTFGYTF. The CDR3 DNA follows: TGTGCCAGCAGCCGACTAGGGGGGGATACTTTCGGCTACACCTTC.

The chain joins TRBV28 to TRBJ2-7; 10 bases line up with TRBD1. The CDR3 is made up of 13 amino acids. Trimming at V came to 10 bases and at J to 3 bases, leaving 6 bases not matched to a gene. Germline CDR1 is MDHEN and CDR2 is SYDVKM. The CDR3 DNA reads TGTGCCACCGTCCGGGACAGGGGCTACGAGCAGTACTTC. This codes for CATVRDRGYEQYF.

The genes are TRBV28 and TRBJ2-2, with D perhaps TRBD1 or TRBD2 (5 bases each). CDR3 length equals 14 residues. Germline values: CDR1 MDHEN, CDR2 SYDVKM. V was shortened by 9 bases and J by 2 bases, with 13 bases between the two germline ends. This CDR3 is CASLGRRNTGELFF. In DNA form, the CDR3 reads TGTGCCAGTCTGGGACGGCGTAACACCGGGGAGCTGTTTTTT.

The genes are TRBV4-3 and TRBJ2-7; 7 bases match TRBD1. The CDR3 totals 15 residues. Germline CDR1 LGHNA, CDR2 YSLEER. J lost 1 base, V lost 4 bases, and 7 bases had no gene match. CDR3 sequence: CASSLRQGVSYEQYF. The CDR3 DNA reads TGCGCCAGCAGCCTCAGACAGGGCGTATCCTACGAGCAGTACTTC.

The V call is TRBV11-3, the J call TRBJ2-6, with 8 nucleotides matching TRBD1. This CDR3 has 15 amino acids. After removal of 6 bases from V and 4 bases from J, the junction contained 5 bases not matched to a gene. Germline CDR1 SGHNT, CDR2 YENEEA. CDR3 region: CASSQGAQGANVLTF. In DNA, the CDR3 is TGTGCCAGCAGTCAGGGGGCGCAAGGGGCCAACGTCCTGACTTTC.

The chain recombines TRBV5-6 with TRBJ1-1; D call uncertain. The germline V and J ends were trimmed by 2 bases and 11 bases, with 13 bases remaining between them. Germline V CDR1 and CDR2: SGHDT, YYEEEE. The CDR3 is 12 amino acids. This CDR3 is CASSFWREGAFF. CDR3 sequence (DNA): TGTGCCAGCAGCTTCTGGCGGGAAGGGGCTTTCTTT.

The V gene is TRBV5-1, the J gene TRBJ2-1; D not certain. CDR3 length: 10 residues. Trimming took 6 bases from V and 9 from J, leaving 7 bases between them. Per germline, CDR1 SGHRS and CDR2 YFSETQ. This chain's CDR3 is CASKRIEQFF. CDR3 DNA: TGCGCCAGCAAACGGATTGAGCAGTTCTTC.

V usage is TRBV4-3 and J usage is TRBJ1-4; possible D gene TRBD1, 5 bases. CDR1 is LGHNA, CDR2 YSLEER, per germline. The V end lost 5 bases, the J end lost 8 bases, and 12 bases lay between the germline ends. The CDR3 runs to 13 residues. The CDR3 nucleotides read TGCGCCAGCAGCTCTCGGAGGGGAGAAAAACTGTTTTTT. Protein sequence: CASSSRRGEKLFF.